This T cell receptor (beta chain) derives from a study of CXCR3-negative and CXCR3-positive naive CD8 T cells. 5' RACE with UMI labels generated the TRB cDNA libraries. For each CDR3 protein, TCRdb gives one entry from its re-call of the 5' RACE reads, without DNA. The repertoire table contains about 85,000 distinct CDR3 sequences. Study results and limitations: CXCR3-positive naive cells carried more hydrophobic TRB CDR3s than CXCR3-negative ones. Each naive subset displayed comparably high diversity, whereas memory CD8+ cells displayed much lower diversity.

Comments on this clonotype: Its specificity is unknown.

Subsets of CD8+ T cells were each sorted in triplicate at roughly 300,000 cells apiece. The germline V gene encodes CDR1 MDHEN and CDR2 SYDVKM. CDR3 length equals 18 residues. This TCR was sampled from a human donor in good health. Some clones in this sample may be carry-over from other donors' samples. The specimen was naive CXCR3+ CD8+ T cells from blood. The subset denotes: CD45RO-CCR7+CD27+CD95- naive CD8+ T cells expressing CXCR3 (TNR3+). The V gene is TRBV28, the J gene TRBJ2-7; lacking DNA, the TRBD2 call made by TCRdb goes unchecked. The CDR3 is CASSGLAGGPRNSYEQYF.